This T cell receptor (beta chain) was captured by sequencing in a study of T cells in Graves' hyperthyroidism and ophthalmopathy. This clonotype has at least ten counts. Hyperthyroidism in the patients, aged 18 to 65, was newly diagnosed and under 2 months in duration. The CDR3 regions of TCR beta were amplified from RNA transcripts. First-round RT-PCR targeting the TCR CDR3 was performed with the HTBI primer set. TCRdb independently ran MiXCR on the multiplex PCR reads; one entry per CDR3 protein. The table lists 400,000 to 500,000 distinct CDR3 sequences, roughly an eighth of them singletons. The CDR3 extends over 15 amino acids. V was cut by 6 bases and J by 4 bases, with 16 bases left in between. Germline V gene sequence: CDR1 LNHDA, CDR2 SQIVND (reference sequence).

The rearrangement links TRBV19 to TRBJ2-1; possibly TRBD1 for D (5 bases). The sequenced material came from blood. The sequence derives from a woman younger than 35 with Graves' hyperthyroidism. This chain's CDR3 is CASSTQTESYNEQFF. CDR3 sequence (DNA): TGTGCCAGTAGCACTCAGACAGAAAGTTACAATGAGCAGTTCTTC.